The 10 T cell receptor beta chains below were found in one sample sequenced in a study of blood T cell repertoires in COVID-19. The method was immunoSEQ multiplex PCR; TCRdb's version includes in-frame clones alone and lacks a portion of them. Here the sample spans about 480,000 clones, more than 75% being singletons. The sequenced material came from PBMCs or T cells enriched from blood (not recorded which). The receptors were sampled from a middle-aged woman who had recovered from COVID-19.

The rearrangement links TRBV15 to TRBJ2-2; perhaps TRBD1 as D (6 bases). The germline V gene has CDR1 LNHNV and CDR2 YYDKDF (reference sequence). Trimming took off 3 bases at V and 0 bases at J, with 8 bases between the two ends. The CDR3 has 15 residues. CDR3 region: CATSRDSPNTGELFF. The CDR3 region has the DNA TGTGCCACCAGCAGGGACAGCCCGAACACCGGGGAGCTGTTTTTT.

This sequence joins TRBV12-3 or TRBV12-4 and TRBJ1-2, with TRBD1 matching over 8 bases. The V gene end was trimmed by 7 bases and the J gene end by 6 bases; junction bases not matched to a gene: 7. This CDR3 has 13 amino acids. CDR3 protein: CASTRDRRDGYTF. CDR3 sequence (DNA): TGTGCCAGCACCCGGGACAGGCGGGATGGCTACACCTTC.

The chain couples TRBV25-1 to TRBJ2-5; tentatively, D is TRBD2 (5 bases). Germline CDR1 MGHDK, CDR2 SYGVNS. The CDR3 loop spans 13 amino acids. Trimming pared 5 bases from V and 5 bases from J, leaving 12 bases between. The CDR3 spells CASSYRTGETQYF. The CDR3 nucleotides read TGTGCCAGCAGTTATAGGACGGGGGAGACCCAGTACTTC.

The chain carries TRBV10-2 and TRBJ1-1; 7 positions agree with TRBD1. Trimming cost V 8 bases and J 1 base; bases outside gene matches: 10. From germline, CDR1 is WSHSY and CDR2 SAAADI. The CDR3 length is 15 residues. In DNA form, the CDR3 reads TGCGCCAGCGTGAATGCCGGGACAGAGAACACTGAAGCTTTCTTT. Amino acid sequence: CASVNAGTENTEAFF.

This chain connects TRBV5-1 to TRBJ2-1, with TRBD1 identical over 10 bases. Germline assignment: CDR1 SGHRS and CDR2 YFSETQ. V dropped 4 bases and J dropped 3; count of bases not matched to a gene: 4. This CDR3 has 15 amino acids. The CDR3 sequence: CASSNRDRGYNEQFF. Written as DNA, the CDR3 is TGCGCCAGCAGCAACCGGGACAGGGGCTACAATGAGCAGTTCTTC.

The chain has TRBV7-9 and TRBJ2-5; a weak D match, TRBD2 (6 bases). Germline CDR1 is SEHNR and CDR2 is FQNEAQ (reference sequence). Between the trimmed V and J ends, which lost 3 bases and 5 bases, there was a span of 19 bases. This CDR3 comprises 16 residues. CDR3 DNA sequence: TGTGCCAGCAGCTTCGTCCCCCTGGGGGGTCGGGAGACCCAGTACTTC. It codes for CASSFVPLGGRETQYF.

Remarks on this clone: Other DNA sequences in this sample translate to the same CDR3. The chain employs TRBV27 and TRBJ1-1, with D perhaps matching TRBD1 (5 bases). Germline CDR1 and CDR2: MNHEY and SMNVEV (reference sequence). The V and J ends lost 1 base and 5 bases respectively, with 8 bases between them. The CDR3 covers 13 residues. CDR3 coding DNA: TGTGCCAGCAGTTTATATCGGGGGACTGAAGCTTTCTTT. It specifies CASSLYRGTEAFF.

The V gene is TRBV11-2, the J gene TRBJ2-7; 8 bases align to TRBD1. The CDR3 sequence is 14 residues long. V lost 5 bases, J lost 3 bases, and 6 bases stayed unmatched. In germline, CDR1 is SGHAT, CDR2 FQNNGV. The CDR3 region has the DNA TGTGCCAGCAGCCTGGACAGGGATCACTACGAGCAGTACTTC. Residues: CASSLDRDHYEQYF.

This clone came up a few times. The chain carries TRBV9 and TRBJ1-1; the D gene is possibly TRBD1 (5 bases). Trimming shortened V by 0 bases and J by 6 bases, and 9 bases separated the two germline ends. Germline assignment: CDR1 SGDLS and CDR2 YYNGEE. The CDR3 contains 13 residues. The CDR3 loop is CASSVEGEAEAFF. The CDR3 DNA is TGTGCCAGCAGCGTAGAAGGGGAGGCTGAAGCTTTCTTT.

The CDR3: CASSDLDRAPFF. In DNA, the CDR3 is TGCGCCAGCAGTGACTTGGACAGGGCTCCTTTCTTT. The chain couples TRBV10-1 to TRBJ1-1; 8 bases agree with TRBD1. In germline, CDR1 is WNHNN, CDR2 SYGVQD (reference sequence). The CDR3 covers 12 residues. The ends lost 3 bases at V and 12 bases at J; junction bases unmatched: 6.